This T cell receptor beta chain was retrieved from a study of Graves' ophthalmopathy and Graves' hyperthyroidism. Study details: The authors collected peripheral blood at initial diagnosis, before any treatment. The study, taken as a whole, reports: Sensitivity of 60% to 71% and specificity of 72% to 80% were achieved by the model that predicted ophthalmopathy progression. A majority of expanded thyroid clonotypes exceeding 0.001 frequency were likewise present in blood. A 13-signature model separated ophthalmopathy from stable hyperthyroidism, reaching around 88% sensitivity and approximately 81% specificity cross-validated.

CDR1 and CDR2 (germline): MNHEY, SMNVEV (reference sequence). The CDR3 is made up of 21 amino acids. The J segment lost 0 bases and the V segment lost 0 bases, leaving 18 bases of the junction unmatched. This clonotype showed up many times. Its antigen is unidentified. Amplification of TCR beta CDR3 regions used RNA transcripts. Following a first-round RT-PCR that used HTBI primers, a second-round multiplex PCR was carried out. TCRdb re-analysed the multiplex PCR reads in MiXCR, keeping a single row per CDR3 protein. The sample has about 25,000 distinct CDR3 sequences; roughly 50% are singletons. The sequence derives from an adult woman with stable Graves' hyperthyroidism. Sequenced: peripheral blood. This chain uses TRBV27 with TRBJ2-3; 7 positions agree with TRBD2. This chain's CDR3 is CASSLSFGGQQRGPSTDTQYF. DNA of the CDR3: TGTGCCAGCAGTTTATCTTTTGGCGGACAACAGCGGGGACCTAGCACAGATACGCAGTATTTT.